Shown below are 9 T cell receptor beta chains from a single sample sequenced in a study of blood T cell repertoires in COVID-19. Here immunoSEQ multiplex PCR was the method, and the copy in TCRdb shows in-frame clones only, minus some. The sample has 400,000 or so clones; 70% to 90% are singletons. The sequencing input was peripheral blood. Every receptor here comes from a man aged 18-30 years with COVID-19, enrolled during active disease.

A note on this clone: A read error may produce the germline difference seen at one junction end. Other DNA sequences of this sample code for an identical CDR3. The chain employs TRBV9 and TRBJ2-1; D is undetermined. Germline CDR1 SGDLS, CDR2 YYNGEE. There are 13 residues in the CDR3. CDR3 sequence reads: CASSVNSNNEQFF. The CDR3 DNA reads as TGTGCCAGCAGCGTAAACTCCAACAATGAGCAGTTCTTC.

This rearrangement joins TRBV29-1 to TRBJ2-5; 9 positions match TRBD1. This CDR3 comprises 12 residues. Germline assignment: CDR1 SQVTM and CDR2 ANQGSEA. V shed 6 bases and J 4 bases; nucleotides not matched to a gene: 3. The CDR3 DNA reads TGCAGCGTATCGGGACAGGGAGAGACCCAGTACTTC. Protein sequence: CSVSGQGETQYF.

The chain joins TRBV7-3 to TRBJ2-1; D may be TRBD2 (5 bases). There are 14 residues in the CDR3. With 4 bases removed from V and 8 bases from J, the gap between germline ends came to 15 bases. In germline, CDR1 is SGHTA, CDR2 FQGTGA. For the CDR3, the DNA is TGTGCCAGCAGCTCCCGGGATAGCGTTCATGAGCAGTTCTTC. The encoded protein is CASSSRDSVHEQFF. Full variable domain (rest looked up from reference TRBV7-3 and TRBJ2-1): GAGVSQTPSNKVTEKGKYVELRCDPISGHTALYWYRQSLGQGPEFLIYFQGTGAADDSGLPNDRFFAVRPEGSVSTLKIQRTERGDSAVYLCASSSRDSVHEQFFGPGTRLTVL.

This chain connects TRBV3-1 (or the pseudogene TRBV3-2) to TRBJ2-3; D may be TRBD2 (5 bases). Trimming left V 4 bases short and J 2 bases short, with 16 bases between. This CDR3 has 16 residues. Germline V lookup: CDR1 LGHDT, CDR2 YNNKEL (reference sequence). This chain's CDR3 is CASSRPGSAPTDTQYF. The CDR3, as DNA: TGTGCCAGCAGCCGTCCGGGATCCGCCCCCACAGATACGCAGTATTTT.

The chain combines TRBV28 with TRBJ2-1; 7 nucleotides align to TRBD1. Germline V gene sequence: CDR1 MDHEN, CDR2 SYDVKM. CDR3 length: 15 residues. The J segment lost 7 bases and the V segment lost 5 bases, leaving 11 bases of the junction unmatched. The CDR3 spells CASSSRGTVSNEQFF. The CDR3 region has the DNA TGTGCCAGCAGTAGCAGGGGGACCGTATCAAATGAGCAGTTCTTC. The full variable domain, with the rest looked up from reference TRBV28 and TRBJ2-1, is DVKVTQSSRYLVKRTGEKVFLECVQDMDHENMFWYRQDPGLGLRLIYFSYDVKMKEKGDIPEGYSVSREKKERFSLILESASTNQTSMYLCASSSRGTVSNEQFFGPGTRLTVL.

In this sample, this clone turned up once. V and J are TRBV19 and TRBJ1-2; TRBD1 aligns across 9 bases. This CDR3 contains 15 residues. In germline, CDR1 is LNHDA, CDR2 SQIVND (reference sequence). V was clipped by 4 bases and J by 7 bases; unmatched bases: 10. The CDR3 loop is CASSSTGQGLGGYTF. In DNA form, the CDR3 reads TGTGCCAGTAGTAGCACGGGACAGGGCCTCGGTGGCTACACCTTC.

The chain employs TRBV19 and TRBJ2-5; unclear D gene. The CDR3 runs 12 residues. Germline V lookup: CDR1 LNHDA, CDR2 SQIVND (reference sequence). Trimming stripped 5 bases from V and 4 bases from J, with 8 bases between. The CDR3 is CASSRGAETQYF. The CDR3 DNA reads as TGTGCCAGTAGTCGCGGCGCAGAGACCCAGTACTTC.

This clone has just one count. This chain links TRBV4-1 with TRBJ2-6, with 14 bases lining up with TRBD2. The CDR3 has 18 residues. Germline loops: CDR1 MGHRA, CDR2 YSYEKL. Trimming at V came to 4 bases and at J to 4 bases, leaving 6 bases not matched to a gene. The CDR3 reads CASSPGTSGSSGANVLTF. In nucleotides, the CDR3 is TGCGCCAGCAGCCCCGGGACTAGCGGGAGCAGCGGGGCCAACGTCCTGACTTTC.

This chain joins TRBV7-9 and TRBJ1-2; TRBD1 agrees at 9 bases. V shed 5 bases and J 2 bases; nucleotides not matched to a gene: 3. Germline values: CDR1 SEHNR, CDR2 FQNEAQ (reference sequence). The CDR3 covers 14 residues. CDR3 nucleotide sequence: TGTGCCAGCAGCAGTACAGGGGGCAACTATGGCTACACCTTC. Residues: CASSSTGGNYGYTF.